Following are 9 T cell receptor beta chains from one sample sequenced in a study of blood T cell repertoires in COVID-19. TCRdb's table, derived via immunoSEQ multiplex PCR, lists solely in-frame clones and lacks some. Of around 170,000 clones listed, more than 70% were seen once; the top ten hold approximately 7%. The sample comprised peripheral blood. The receptor source for this set is a man aged 45 to 65 with active or convalescent COVID-19.

The V gene is TRBV6-6, the J gene TRBJ1-4; no clear D. Germline V gives CDR1 MNHNY, CDR2 SVGAGI (reference sequence). The CDR3 length is 13 residues. Trimming pared 7 bases from V and 7 bases from J, leaving 13 bases between. The CDR3 is CASTLRGAEKLFF. CDR3 DNA sequence: TGTGCCAGCACTCTGAGAGGAGCTGAAAAACTGTTTTTT.

V gene TRBV27 combines with J gene TRBJ2-1; TRBD2 agrees at 8 bases. This CDR3 has 15 amino acids. J was trimmed by 5 bases and V by 10 bases; bases with no gene match: 13. Germline loops: CDR1 MNHEY, CDR2 SMNVEV (reference sequence). CDR3 DNA: TGTGCCATCCGGCGAGTGGCGGGGGGCGACAATGAGCAGTTCTTC. This gives the protein CAIRRVAGGDNEQFF.

V usage is TRBV5-4 and J usage is TRBJ2-1; TRBD2 agrees at 9 bases. Germline V gene sequence: CDR1 SGHNT, CDR2 YYREEE (reference sequence). This CDR3 has 13 amino acids. V trimming: 4 bases; J trimming: 8 bases; junction bases outside the gene matches: 4. The CDR3: CASSPGTSYEQFF. CDR3 coding DNA: TGTGCCAGCAGCCCCGGGACTAGCTATGAGCAGTTCTTC. Together with reference TRBV5-4 and TRBJ2-1, the CDR3 gives the full variable domain: ETGVTQSPTHLIKTRGQQVTLRCSSQSGHNTVSWYQQALGQGPQFIFQYYREEENGRGNFPPRFSGLQFPNYSSELNVNALELDDSALYLCASSPGTSYEQFFGPGTRLTVL.

The V and J genes are TRBV6-5 and TRBJ2-1, with D maybe TRBD1 (6 bases). The germline CDR1 and CDR2 sequences are MNHEY and SVGAGI. V lost 6 bases, J lost 0 bases, and 12 bases lay in between. The CDR3 spans 15 residues. The CDR3 DNA follows: TGTGCCAGCAGGCCAGACAGGAGCTCCTACAATGAGCAGTTCTTC. Protein sequence: CASRPDRSSYNEQFF.

The V call is TRBV24-1, the J call TRBJ1-2; 9 bases line up with TRBD1. Germline-derived CDR1 and CDR2 are KGHDR and SFDVKD. The CDR3 is made up of 15 amino acids. With V trimmed by 3 bases and J by 4 bases, 5 bases remained unmatched. For the CDR3, the DNA is TGTGCCACCAGTGATGAATGGACAGGGGTCTATGGCTACACCTTC. It yields the protein CATSDEWTGVYGYTF.

V is TRBV4-1 and J is TRBJ2-1; D possibly corresponds to TRBD2 (5 bases). V was cut by 0 bases and J by 4 bases, with 10 bases left in between. CDR1 MGHRA and CDR2 YSYEKL come from the germline V gene. CDR3 size: 15 residues. The CDR3 sequence is CASSQDGSSYNEQFF. The CDR3 nucleotides read TGCGCCAGCAGCCAAGATGGGAGTTCGTACAATGAGCAGTTCTTC.

This chain connects TRBV7-8 to TRBJ2-1, with 7 bases aligning to TRBD1. The CDR3 sequence is 15 residues long. CDR1 is SGHVS and CDR2 is FQNEAQ in the germline V gene. The V and J ends lost 5 bases and 2 bases, in that order; junction bases with no gene match: 6. CDR3 DNA: TGTGCCAGCAGCCGAGCGACAGGGACCTACAATGAGCAGTTCTTC. It specifies CASSRATGTYNEQFF.

The rearrangement uses TRBV9 and TRBJ2-2; TRBD1 matches 11 bases. CDR1 is SGDLS and CDR2 is YYNGEE in the germline V gene. This CDR3 spans 17 amino acids. Losses at the gene ends were 3 bases for V and 5 bases for J; bases not matched to a gene: 9. The CDR3 DNA is TGTGCCAGCAGCGGCAAGGGACAGGGGGGATTTACCGGGGAGCTGTTTTTT. Translated, it gives CASSGKGQGGFTGELFF.

The chain links TRBV19 to TRBJ1-3; D call uncertain. Between the trimmed V and J ends, which lost 3 bases and 4 bases, there was a span of 16 bases. CDR1 is LNHDA and CDR2 is SQIVND in the germline V gene (reference sequence). The CDR3 is 16 residues long. The CDR3 nucleotides are TGTGCCAGTAGTATCAGCACCCGATCCGGGGGAAACACCATATATTTT. Amino acid sequence: CASSISTRSGGNTIYF.